This T cell receptor (beta chain) was recorded in a study of monozygotic twins with inflammatory bowel disease. Findings and limits, study-wide: Distinct T cell subtypes could not be told apart. Sharing of clonotypes with others was lower in IBD patients than in healthy twins, and this was especially so with disease activity.

Using the 5' RACE reads, TCRdb records one entry per CDR3 protein without DNA. The table for this sample gives just over 300,000 distinct CDR3 sequences. With regard to this clonotype: Antigen specificity is unknown.

The CDR3 sequence is 15 residues long. Germline V gene sequence: CDR1 SGHRS, CDR2 YFSETQ. V usage is TRBV5-1 and J usage is TRBJ2-2; TCRdb returns TRBD1, unconfirmable since there is no DNA. The sequencing input was blood. This clonotype was obtained from a human donor with ulcerative colitis or Crohn's disease, or a healthy co-twin of an affected twin (not recorded which). The CDR3 is CVSSLGQADTGELFF.